These T cell receptor beta chains were read from a single sample in a study of radiotherapy plus CTLA-4 blockade in lung cancer. Sequencing used immunoSEQ multiplex PCR; TCRdb keeps in-frame clones, though not all of them. The profile covers roughly 98,000 clones, with 82% appearing a single time and 3% to 3.5% taken by the ten largest. Source: peripheral blood, taken from a patient treated with radiotherapy plus ipilimumab. Source of these receptors: a human donor with non-small cell lung cancer who had a partial response to radiotherapy plus ipilimumab. Each CDR3 is given with its conserved first and last residue. D genes are given only for firm matches. Only some rows state a clone size, as once, few, many or a class for expanded clones.

CDR3nt	CDR3aa	abundance	v_gene	j_gene	d_gene
TGTGCCAGTAGTTTCCGGGACAGGGTCGGTCAGCCCCAGCATTTT	CASSFRDRVGQPQHF	NA	TRBV19	TRBJ1-5	TRBD1
TGTGCCAGCAGCCCCACGGACTACCTCAATGAGCAGTTCTTC	CASSPTDYLNEQFF	NA	TRBV5-5	TRBJ2-1	NA
TGTGCCAGCAGTTTATACGGACAGACTAACGGCTACACCTTC	CASSLYGQTNGYTF	NA	TRBV28	TRBJ1-2	NA
TGTGCCACCAGCAGAGATGGGGGGGGCACTGAAGCTTTCTTT	CATSRDGGGTEAFF	NA	TRBV15	TRBJ1-1	NA
TGTGCCAGCAGCGCCTACACTAGCGGATCCTACAATGAGCAGTTCTTC	CASSAYTSGSYNEQFF	NA	TRBV11-2	TRBJ2-1	TRBD2
TGTGCCAGCAGCTTAGGGACTAGCTCCTACAATGAGCAGTTCTTC	CASSLGTSSYNEQFF	NA	TRBV11-1	TRBJ2-1	TRBD2
TGTGCCAGCAGCCCGCGGGCAGTTAACACCGGGGAGCTGTTTTTT	CASSPRAVNTGELFF	NA	TRBV7-7	TRBJ2-2	NA
TGTGCCAGCAGTACCCACAGGGGGTACTATGGCTACACCTTC	CASSTHRGYYGYTF	once	TRBV28	TRBJ1-2	TRBD1
TGTGCCAGCAGCCCCACAGGGCACGAGCAGTACTTC	CASSPTGHEQYF	once	TRBV7-9	TRBJ2-7	NA
TGTGCCAGCAGCCCTCGGGGAGGGGATTCACCCCTCCACTTT	CASSPRGGDSPLHF	NA	TRBV5-5	TRBJ1-6	NA
TGTGCAAGTCGCTTAGTGGTCCCTAGCGGGCCGGGCGGACCTTACGAGCAGTACTTC	CASRLVVPSGPGGPYEQYF	NA	TRBV12-2	TRBJ2-7	NA
TGTGCCAGCTCACCAGGACTAGCGGGAAAGGGTGAGCAGTTCTTC	CASSPGLAGKGEQFF	NA	TRBV18	TRBJ2-1	TRBD2
TGCGCCAGCAGCTTGGCCGGGGACATAAAGGCCCCCAATGAGCAGTTCTTC	CASSLAGDIKAPNEQFF	NA	TRBV5-1	TRBJ2-1	NA
TGTGCCACCAGCAGAGATCTCGTAACAGGGGTTGCAACTAATGAAAAACTGTTTTTT	CATSRDLVTGVATNEKLFF	NA	TRBV15	TRBJ1-4	TRBD1
TGCAGCGTTCGACTAGAAACCGGGGAGCTGTTTTTT	CSVRLETGELFF	NA	TRBV29-1	TRBJ2-2	NA
TGTGCCAGCAGTATCCTAGACCGAGACACTGAAGCTTTCTTT	CASSILDRDTEAFF	NA	TRBV7-9	TRBJ1-1	NA
TGCAGCGTGACCCGGGGAGCAGAGACCCAGTACTTC	CSVTRGAETQYF	NA	TRBV29-1	TRBJ2-5	NA
TGTGCCAGTAACCCCGGGCTCCTCGGAGGCGAGCAGTACTTC	CASNPGLLGGEQYF	NA	TRBV19	TRBJ2-7	NA
TGTGCCAGCAGCGACCTTGCGGGAGGGAGAGTGGTGCAGTTCTTC	CASSDLAGGRVVQFF	NA	TRBV9	TRBJ2-1	TRBD2
TGCGCCAGCAGCCCCGGGACAGGGGGCGGCGAGCAGTTCTTC	CASSPGTGGGEQFF	NA	TRBV5-1	TRBJ2-1	TRBD1
TGTGCCAGCACTCGCCGGGACAACGACTACGAGCAGTACTTC	CASTRRDNDYEQYF	NA	TRBV28	TRBJ2-7	NA
TGTGCCAGCACCGGGGTGGAGGCCGGGGAGCTGTTTTTT	CASTGVEAGELFF	NA	TRBV28	TRBJ2-2	NA
TGTGCCAGCAGTCCGGGACAGGGGACGGGTCAGCCCCAGCATTTT	CASSPGQGTGQPQHF	NA	TRBV7-3	TRBJ1-5	TRBD1
TGTGCCAGCAGTTCCCCGAGACAGGGGGCTCGTGAAAACATTCAGTACTTC	CASSSPRQGARENIQYF	NA	TRBV28	TRBJ2-4	TRBD1
TGTGCCAGCAGCCGGGACAGGGGGTATTCAGCTTTCTTT	CASSRDRGYSAFF	NA	TRBV28	TRBJ1-1	TRBD1
TGTGCCAGCAGCTTGGGATACGGGATGAACACTGAAGCTTTCTTT	CASSLGYGMNTEAFF	NA	TRBV5-4	TRBJ1-1	NA
TGTGCCAGCAGTGAAGCTGCGTACGAGCAGTACTTC	CASSEAAYEQYF	NA	TRBV6-1	TRBJ2-7	NA
TGTGCCAGCAGGAAGGGACAGGCGATCGGAGAGACCCAGTACTTC	CASRKGQAIGETQYF	NA	TRBV28	TRBJ2-5	TRBD1
TGTGCCAGCAGCAGCACGGGACTAGCGGGAGAGACCCAGTACTTC	CASSSTGLAGETQYF	NA	TRBV7-3	TRBJ2-5	TRBD2
TGTGCCAGCAGCCTTGGGACAGGGGCTGGCTACGAGCAGTACTTC	CASSLGTGAGYEQYF	NA	TRBV7-8	TRBJ2-7	TRBD1
TGTGCCAGCAGTTTTGTCCCCCGGGAGCAGTACTTC	CASSFVPREQYF	few	TRBV11-3	TRBJ2-7	NA
TGTGCCAGCAGCTTAGGGCCAGGGCTTACCTACGAGCAGTACTTC	CASSLGPGLTYEQYF	NA	TRBV11-2	TRBJ2-7	NA
TGTGCCAGCAGCCCTAAATACGAGCAGTACTTC	CASSPKYEQYF	NA	TRBV11-2	TRBJ2-7	NA
TGTGCCAGCAGACAGGGATCTGGGAACACTGAAGCTTTCTTT	CASRQGSGNTEAFF	NA	TRBV9	TRBJ1-1	NA
TGTGCCAGCAGTTACTCGGGCGGGAGTAGGACCTACGAGCAGTACTTC	CASSYSGGSRTYEQYF	NA	TRBV6-5	TRBJ2-7	TRBD2
TGTGCCAGCAGTGAAAGGTGGGGGGTGGGGAGTAACCACGAGCAGTACTTC	CASSERWGVGSNHEQYF	NA	TRBV6-1	TRBJ2-7	NA
TGCGCCAGCAGGGCAGGGGCAACGAACACCGGGGAGCTGTTTTTT	CASRAGATNTGELFF	NA	TRBV5-1	TRBJ2-2	NA
TGCAGCGTTGAAGCTCCCGCGACTGGAAAAGCTTTCTTT	CSVEAPATGKAFF	NA	TRBV29-1	TRBJ1-1	NA
TGTGCCAGCAGCCTAGGACAGGGCCTCGAGCAGTACTTC	CASSLGQGLEQYF	once	TRBV7-8	TRBJ2-7	TRBD1
TGTGCCAGCAGCTCCGGGACTAGCGCCACCACCGGGGAGCTGTTTTTT	CASSSGTSATTGELFF	NA	TRBV7-3	TRBJ2-2	TRBD2
TGCGCCAGCAGTAGAACTAGCGGGAGTGGATCCTACGATGAGCAGTTCTTC	CASSRTSGSGSYDEQFF	NA	TRBV10-1	TRBJ2-1	TRBD2
TGCAGCGTTGAGCAGGGGGCTTACAATGAGCAGTTCTTC	CSVEQGAYNEQFF	NA	TRBV29-1	TRBJ2-1	TRBD1
TGTGCCAGCTCATCACTAGCGGCTAGCACAGATACGCAGTATTTT	CASSSLAASTDTQYF	NA	TRBV18	TRBJ2-3	TRBD2
TGCGCCAGCAGCTCGACTAGCGGGAGTGTGGTCGGCGAGCAGTACTTC	CASSSTSGSVVGEQYF	NA	TRBV5-1	TRBJ2-7	TRBD2
TGTGCCTGGAGGGCAAGTTGGGGCCACAAAGCCCCGAACACTGAAGCTTTCTTT	CAWRASWGHKAPNTEAFF	NA	TRBV30	TRBJ1-1	NA
TGTGCCAGCAGTCGGGGAGTCTCCTACGAGCAGTACTTC	CASSRGVSYEQYF	NA	TRBV27	TRBJ2-7	NA
TGTGCCAGCAGCTTAGCTGGGCAGGGCTATGGCTACACCTTC	CASSLAGQGYGYTF	few	TRBV7-2	TRBJ1-2	NA
TGTGCCAGCACAAACACCGGGGAGCTGTTTTTT	CASTNTGELFF	NA	TRBV27	TRBJ2-2	NA